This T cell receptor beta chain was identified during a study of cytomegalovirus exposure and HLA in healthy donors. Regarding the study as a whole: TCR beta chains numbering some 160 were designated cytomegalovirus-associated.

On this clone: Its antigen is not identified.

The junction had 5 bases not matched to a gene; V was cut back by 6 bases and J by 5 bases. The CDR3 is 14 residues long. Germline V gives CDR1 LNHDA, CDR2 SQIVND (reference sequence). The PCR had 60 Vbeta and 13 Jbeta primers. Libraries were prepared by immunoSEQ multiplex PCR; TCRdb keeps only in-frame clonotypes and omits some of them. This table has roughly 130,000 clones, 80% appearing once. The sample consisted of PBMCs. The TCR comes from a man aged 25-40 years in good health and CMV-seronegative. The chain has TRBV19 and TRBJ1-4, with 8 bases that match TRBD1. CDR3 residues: CASSIWTGNEKLFF. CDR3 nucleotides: TGTGCCAGTAGCATTTGGACAGGGAATGAAAAACTGTTTTTT.